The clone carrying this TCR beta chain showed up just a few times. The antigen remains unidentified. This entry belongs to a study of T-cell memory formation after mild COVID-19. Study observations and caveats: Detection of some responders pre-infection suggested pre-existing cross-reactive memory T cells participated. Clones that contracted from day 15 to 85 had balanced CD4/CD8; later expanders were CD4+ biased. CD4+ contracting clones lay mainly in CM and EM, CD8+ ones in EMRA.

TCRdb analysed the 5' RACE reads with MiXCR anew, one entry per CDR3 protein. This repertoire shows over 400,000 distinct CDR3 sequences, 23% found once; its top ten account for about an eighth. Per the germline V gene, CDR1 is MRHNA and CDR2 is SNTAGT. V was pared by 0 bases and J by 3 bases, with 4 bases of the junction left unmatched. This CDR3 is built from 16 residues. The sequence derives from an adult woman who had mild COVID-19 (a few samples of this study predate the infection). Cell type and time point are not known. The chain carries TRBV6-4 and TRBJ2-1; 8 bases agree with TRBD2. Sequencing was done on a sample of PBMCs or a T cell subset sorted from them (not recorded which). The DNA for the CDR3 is TGTGCCAGCAGTGACTCAACTAGCGGAGACTACAATGAGCAGTTCTTC. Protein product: CASSDSTSGDYNEQFF.